The present T cell receptor beta chain was sequenced within a study of blood T cell repertoires in COVID-19. This CDR3 contains 15 residues. The V and J ends lost 5 bases and 7 bases, in that order; junction bases with no gene match: 10. CDR1 is MNHEY and CDR2 is SMNVEV in the germline V gene (reference sequence). Method: immunoSEQ multiplex PCR; TCRdb's copy keeps in-frame clones and lacks some. The repertoire holds under 200,000 clones, with more than 75% as singletons. Material: peripheral blood. This sequence originates from a man aged 35 to 55 with acute or convalescent COVID-19. The chain employs TRBV27 and TRBJ2-5, with TRBD2 matching 10 bases. Here the CDR3 reads CASSPGLAVSGTQYF. DNA of the CDR3: TGTGCCAGCAGTCCAGGACTAGCGGTCTCAGGGACCCAGTACTTC.